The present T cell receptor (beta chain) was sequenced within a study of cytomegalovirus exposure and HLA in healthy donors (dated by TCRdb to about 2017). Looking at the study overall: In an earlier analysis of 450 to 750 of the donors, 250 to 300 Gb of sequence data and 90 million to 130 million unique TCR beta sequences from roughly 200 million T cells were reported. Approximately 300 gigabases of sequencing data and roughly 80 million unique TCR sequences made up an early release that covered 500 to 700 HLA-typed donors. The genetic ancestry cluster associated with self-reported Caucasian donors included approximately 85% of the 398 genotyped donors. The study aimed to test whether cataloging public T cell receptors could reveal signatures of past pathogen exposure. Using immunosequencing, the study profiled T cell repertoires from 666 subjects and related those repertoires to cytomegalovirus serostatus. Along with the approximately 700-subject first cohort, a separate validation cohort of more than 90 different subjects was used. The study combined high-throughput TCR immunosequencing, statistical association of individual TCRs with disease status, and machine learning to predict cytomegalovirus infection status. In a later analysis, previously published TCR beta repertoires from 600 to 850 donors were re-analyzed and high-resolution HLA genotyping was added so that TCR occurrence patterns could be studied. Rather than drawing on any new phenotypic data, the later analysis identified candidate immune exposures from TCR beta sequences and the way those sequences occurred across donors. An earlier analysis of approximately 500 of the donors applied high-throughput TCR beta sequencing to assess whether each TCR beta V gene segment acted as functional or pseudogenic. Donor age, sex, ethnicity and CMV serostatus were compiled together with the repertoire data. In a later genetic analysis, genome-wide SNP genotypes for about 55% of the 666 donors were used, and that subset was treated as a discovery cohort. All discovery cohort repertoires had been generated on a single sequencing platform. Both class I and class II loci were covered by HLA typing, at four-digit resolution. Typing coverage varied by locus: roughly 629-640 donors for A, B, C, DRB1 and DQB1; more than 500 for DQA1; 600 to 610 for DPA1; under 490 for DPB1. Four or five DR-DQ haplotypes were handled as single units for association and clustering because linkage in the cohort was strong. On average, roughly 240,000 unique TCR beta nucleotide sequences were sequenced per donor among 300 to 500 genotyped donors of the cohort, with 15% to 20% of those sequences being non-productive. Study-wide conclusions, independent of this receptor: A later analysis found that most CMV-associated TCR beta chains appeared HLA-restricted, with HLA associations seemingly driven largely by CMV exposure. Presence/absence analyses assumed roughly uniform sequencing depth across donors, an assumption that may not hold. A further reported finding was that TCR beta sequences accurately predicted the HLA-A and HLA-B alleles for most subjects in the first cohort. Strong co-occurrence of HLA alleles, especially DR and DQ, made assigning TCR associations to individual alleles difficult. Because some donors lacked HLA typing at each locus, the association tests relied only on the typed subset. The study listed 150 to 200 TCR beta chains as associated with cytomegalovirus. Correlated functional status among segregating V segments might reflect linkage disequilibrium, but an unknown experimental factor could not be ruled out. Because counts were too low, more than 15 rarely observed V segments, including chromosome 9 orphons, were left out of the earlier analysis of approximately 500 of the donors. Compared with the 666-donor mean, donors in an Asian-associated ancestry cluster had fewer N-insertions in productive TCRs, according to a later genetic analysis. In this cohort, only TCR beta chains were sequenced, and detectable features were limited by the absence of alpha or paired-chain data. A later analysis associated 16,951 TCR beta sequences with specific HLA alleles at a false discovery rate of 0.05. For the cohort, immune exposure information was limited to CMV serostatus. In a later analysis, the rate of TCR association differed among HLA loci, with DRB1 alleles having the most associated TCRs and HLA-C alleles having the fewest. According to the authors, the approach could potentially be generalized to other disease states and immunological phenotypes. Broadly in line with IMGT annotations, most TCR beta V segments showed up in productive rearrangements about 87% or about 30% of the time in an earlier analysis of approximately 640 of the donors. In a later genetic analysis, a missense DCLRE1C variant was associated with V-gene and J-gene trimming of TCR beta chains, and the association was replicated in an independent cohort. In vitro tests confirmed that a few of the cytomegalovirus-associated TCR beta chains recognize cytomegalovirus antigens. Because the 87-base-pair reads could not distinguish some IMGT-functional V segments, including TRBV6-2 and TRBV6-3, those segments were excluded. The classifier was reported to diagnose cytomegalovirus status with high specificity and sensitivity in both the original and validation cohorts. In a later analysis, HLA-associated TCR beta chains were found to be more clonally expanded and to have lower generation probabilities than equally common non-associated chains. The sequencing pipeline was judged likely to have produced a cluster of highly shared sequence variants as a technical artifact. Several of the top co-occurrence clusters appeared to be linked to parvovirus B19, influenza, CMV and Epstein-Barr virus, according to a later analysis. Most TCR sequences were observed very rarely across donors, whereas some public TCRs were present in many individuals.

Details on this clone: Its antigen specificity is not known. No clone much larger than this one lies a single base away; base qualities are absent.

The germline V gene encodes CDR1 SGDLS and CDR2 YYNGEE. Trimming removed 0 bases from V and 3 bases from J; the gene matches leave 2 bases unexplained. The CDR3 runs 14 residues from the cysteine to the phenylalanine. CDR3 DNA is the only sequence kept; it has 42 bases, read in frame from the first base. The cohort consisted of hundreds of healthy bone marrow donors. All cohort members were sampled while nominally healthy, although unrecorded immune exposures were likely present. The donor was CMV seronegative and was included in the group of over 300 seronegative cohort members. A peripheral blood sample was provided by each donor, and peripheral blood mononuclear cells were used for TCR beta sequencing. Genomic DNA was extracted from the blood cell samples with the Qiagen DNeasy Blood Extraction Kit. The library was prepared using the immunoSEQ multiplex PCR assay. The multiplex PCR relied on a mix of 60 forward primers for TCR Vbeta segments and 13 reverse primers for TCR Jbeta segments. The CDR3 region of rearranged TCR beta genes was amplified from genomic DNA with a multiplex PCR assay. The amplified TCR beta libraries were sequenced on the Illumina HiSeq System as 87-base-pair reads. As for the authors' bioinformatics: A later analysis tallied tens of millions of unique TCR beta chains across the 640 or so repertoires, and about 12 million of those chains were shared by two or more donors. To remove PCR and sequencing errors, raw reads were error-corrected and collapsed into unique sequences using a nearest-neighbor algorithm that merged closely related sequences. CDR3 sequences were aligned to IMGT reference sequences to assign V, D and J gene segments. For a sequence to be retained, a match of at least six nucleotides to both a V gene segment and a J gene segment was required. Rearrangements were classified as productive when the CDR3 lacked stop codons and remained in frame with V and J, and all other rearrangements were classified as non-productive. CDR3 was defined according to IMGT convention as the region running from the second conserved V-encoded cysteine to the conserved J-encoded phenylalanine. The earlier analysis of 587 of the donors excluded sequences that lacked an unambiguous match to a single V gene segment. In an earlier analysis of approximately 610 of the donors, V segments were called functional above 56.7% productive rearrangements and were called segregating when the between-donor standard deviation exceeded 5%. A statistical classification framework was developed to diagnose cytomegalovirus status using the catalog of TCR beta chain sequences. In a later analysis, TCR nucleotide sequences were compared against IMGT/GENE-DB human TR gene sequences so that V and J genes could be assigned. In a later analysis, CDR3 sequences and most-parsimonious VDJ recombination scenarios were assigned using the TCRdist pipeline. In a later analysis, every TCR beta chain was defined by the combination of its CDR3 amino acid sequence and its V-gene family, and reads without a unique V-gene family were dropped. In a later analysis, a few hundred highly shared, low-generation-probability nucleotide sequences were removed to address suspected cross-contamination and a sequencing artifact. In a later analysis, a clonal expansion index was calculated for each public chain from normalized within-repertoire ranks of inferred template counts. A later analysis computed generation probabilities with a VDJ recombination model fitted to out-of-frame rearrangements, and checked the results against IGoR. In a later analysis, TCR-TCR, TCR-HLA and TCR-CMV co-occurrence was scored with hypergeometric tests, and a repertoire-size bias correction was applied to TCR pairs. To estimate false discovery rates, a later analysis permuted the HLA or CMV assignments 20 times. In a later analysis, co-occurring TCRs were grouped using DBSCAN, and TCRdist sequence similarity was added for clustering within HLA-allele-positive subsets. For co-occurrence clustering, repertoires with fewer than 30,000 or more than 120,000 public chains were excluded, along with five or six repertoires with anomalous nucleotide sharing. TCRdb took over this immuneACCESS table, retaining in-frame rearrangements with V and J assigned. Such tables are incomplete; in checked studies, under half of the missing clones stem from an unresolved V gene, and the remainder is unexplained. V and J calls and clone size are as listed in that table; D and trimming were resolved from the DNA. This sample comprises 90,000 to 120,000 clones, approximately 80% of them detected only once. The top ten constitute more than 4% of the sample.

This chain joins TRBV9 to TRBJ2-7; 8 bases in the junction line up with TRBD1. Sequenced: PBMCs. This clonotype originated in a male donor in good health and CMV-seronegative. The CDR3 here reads CASSVGTGNYEQYF. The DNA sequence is TGTGCCAGCAGCGTAGGGACAGGGAACTACGAGCAGTACTTC.